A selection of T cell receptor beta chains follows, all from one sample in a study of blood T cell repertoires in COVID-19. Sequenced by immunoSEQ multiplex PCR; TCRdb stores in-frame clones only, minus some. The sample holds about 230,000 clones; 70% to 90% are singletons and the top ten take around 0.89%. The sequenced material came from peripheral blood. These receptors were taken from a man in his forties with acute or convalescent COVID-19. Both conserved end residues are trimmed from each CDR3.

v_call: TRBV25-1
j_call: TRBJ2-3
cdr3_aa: ASSEAGTHSDTQY

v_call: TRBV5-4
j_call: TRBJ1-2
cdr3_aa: ASSRGGTGVDYGYT

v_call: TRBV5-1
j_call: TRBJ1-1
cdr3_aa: ASSLGQVGDTEAF

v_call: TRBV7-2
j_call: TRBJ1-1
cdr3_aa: ASSIRGAMNTEAF

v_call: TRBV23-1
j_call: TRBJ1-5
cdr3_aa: ASSLRKRLWRNSNQPQH

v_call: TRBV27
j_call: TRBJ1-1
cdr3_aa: ASSEQGFEAF

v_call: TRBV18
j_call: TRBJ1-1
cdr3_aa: ASSPNPQGTNTEAF

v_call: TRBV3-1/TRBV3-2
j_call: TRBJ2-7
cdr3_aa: ASSQEIRAYEQY

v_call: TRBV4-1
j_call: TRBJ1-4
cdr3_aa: ASSMIRQGRSLNEKLF

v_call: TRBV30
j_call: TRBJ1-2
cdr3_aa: AWRSAQGKSYGYT

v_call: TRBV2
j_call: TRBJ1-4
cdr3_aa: ASRDRGLSNEKLF

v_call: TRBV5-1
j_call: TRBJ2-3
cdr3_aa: ASSFSGGGTDTQY

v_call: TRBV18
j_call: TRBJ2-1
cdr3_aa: ASSPGVSYNEQF

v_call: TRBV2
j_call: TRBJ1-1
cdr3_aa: ASRMWQTEAF